The rows below give T cell receptor beta chains drawn from one sample of a study of CD8+ T cells in alopecia areata. Clones were sequenced by immunoSEQ multiplex PCR, and TCRdb holds only the in-frame ones, with some missing. The data show some 100,000 clones, 55% to 70% seen once. Material: CD4+ T cells sorted from blood. Receptor source: a human donor in good health. Both conserved end residues are part of each CDR3. A D gene is named only where the DNA matches it firmly. Clone sizes are given selectively: once, few, many, or a class where the clone is expanded.

D,size,J,length,V,DNA,CDR3
.,.,TRBJ2-3,15,TRBV6-5,TGTGCCAGCAGGATCGGGGGCCCCAGCACAGATACGCAGTATTTT,CASRIGGPSTDTQYF
.,few,TRBJ2-5,15,TRBV11-2,TGTGCCAGCAGCCCGGGGACACCCGGAATGGAGACCCAGTACTTC,CASSPGTPGMETQYF
.,.,TRBJ1-5,11,TRBV20-1,TGCAGTGTCGGGGGGGATCAGCCCCAGCATTTT,CSVGGDQPQHF
.,.,TRBJ2-7,13,TRBV30,TGTGCCTGCCTGCCAGCTGGATCCTACGAGCAGTACTTC,CACLPAGSYEQYF
.,.,TRBJ1-2,12,TRBV29-1,TGCAGCGTTGAAGAAACCCCAAATGGCTACACCTTC,CSVEETPNGYTF
.,.,TRBJ2-3,13,TRBV29-1,TGCAGCGTTGAGGGCCAGGGCACAGATACGCAGTATTTT,CSVEGQGTDTQYF
.,.,TRBJ1-2,11,TRBV29-1,TGCAGCGTTATAATAGGGCACGGCTACACCTTC,CSVIIGHGYTF
.,.,TRBJ1-1,15,TRBV10-3,TGTGCCATCAGTGAGACCTCTGACAGCGGCACTGAAGCTTTCTTT,CAISETSDSGTEAFF
.,.,TRBJ1-2,12,TRBV18,TGTGCCAGCTCAGAACAAGACTATGGCTACACCTTC,CASSEQDYGYTF
.,.,TRBJ2-2,16,TRBV7-9,TGTGCCAGCAGCCCAATGAAATCTGCCGACACCGGGGAGCTGTTTTTT,CASSPMKSADTGELFF
.,.,TRBJ1-2,13,TRBV29-1,TGCAGCGTTGAAGACGGCAGGGCGAATGGCTACACCTTC,CSVEDGRANGYTF
.,few,TRBJ2-7,12,TRBV29-1,TGCAGCGGAGGAGCGGATACCTACGAGCAGTACTTC,CSGGADTYEQYF
TRBD2,.,TRBJ2-3,17,TRBV15,TGTGCCACCAGCAGAGATCAAACTAGCGGAATCACAGATACGCAGTATTTT,CATSRDQTSGITDTQYF
TRBD1,.,TRBJ2-7,12,TRBV29-1,TGCAGCGGGGGGCAGGGGGCGGACGAGCAGTACTTC,CSGGQGADEQYF